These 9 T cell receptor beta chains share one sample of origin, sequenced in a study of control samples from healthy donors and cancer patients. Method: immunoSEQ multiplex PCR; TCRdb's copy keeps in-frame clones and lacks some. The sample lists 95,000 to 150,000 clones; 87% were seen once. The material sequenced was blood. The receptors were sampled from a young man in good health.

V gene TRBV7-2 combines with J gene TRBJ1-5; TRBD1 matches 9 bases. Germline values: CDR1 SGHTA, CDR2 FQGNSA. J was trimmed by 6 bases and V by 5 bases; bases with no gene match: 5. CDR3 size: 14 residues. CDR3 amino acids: CASSQGQGIQPQHF. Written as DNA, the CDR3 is TGTGCCAGCAGCCAGGGACAGGGCATTCAGCCCCAGCATTTT.

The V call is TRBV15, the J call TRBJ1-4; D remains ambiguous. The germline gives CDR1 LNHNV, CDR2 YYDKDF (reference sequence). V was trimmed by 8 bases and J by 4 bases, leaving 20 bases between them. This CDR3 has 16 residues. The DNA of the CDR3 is TGTGCCACCGAGTCGGGCCCCCCTTCTGGTAATGAAAAACTGTTTTTT. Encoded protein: CATESGPPSGNEKLFF.

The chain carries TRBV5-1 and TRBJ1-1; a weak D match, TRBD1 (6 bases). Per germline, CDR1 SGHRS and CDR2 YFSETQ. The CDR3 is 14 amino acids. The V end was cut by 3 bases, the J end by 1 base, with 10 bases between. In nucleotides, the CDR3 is TGCGCCAGCAGCTCGCACAGGGCGAACACTGAAGCTTTCTTT. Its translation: CASSSHRANTEAFF.

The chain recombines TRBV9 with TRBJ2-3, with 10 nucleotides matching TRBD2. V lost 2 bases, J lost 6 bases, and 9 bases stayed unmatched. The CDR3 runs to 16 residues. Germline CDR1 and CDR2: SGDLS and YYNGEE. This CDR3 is CASSVRAGGPLDTQYF. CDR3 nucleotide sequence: TGTGCCAGCAGCGTCCGAGCGGGAGGGCCGCTCGATACGCAGTATTTT.

CDR3 amino acids: CASSDRGTDTQYF. CDR3 DNA: TGCGCCAGCAGTGACAGAGGCACAGATACGCAGTATTTT. The chain uses TRBV10-1 and TRBJ2-3; D is ambiguous. Between the trimmed V and J ends, which lost 3 bases and 1 base, there was a span of 5 bases. The germline V gene encodes CDR1 WNHNN and CDR2 SYGVQD (reference sequence). The CDR3 contains 13 residues.

CDR3 nucleotides: TGTGCCAGCAGTTTTTACGGGACAGGCAATTCACCCCTCCACTTT. Amino acid sequence: CASSFYGTGNSPLHF. The rearrangement joins TRBV28 to TRBJ1-6, with 8 bases identical to TRBD1. There are 15 residues in the CDR3. Germline V CDR1 and CDR2: MDHEN, SYDVKM. Losses at the gene ends were 3 bases for V and 7 bases for J; bases not matched to a gene: 5. Together with reference TRBV28 and TRBJ1-6, the CDR3 gives the full variable domain: DVKVTQSSRYLVKRTGEKVFLECVQDMDHENMFWYRQDPGLGLRLIYFSYDVKMKEKGDIPEGYSVSREKKERFSLILESASTNQTSMYLCASSFYGTGNSPLHFGNGTRLTVT.

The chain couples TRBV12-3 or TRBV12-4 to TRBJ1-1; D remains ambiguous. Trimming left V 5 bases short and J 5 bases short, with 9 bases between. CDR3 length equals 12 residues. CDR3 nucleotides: TGTGCCAGCAGTCCCATGAGAACTGAAGCTTTCTTT. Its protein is CASSPMRTEAFF.

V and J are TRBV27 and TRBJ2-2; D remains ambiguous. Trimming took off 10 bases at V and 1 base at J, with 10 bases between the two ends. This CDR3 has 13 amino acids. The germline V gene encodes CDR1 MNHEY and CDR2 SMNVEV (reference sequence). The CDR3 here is CATIGRNTGELFF. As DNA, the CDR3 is TGTGCCACCATAGGGCGGAACACCGGGGAGCTGTTTTTT.

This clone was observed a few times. CDR3 sequence (DNA): TGTGCCAGTAGTGACTTAGGGGGAGGGGAGACCCAGTACTTC. This translates into CASSDLGGGETQYF. The chain joins TRBV19 to TRBJ2-5, with D perhaps matching TRBD2 (7 bases). The germline V gene has CDR1 LNHDA and CDR2 SQIVND (reference sequence). Trimming removed 5 bases from V and 5 bases from J, with 15 bases in between. CDR3 length equals 14 residues.